The 18 T cell receptor beta chains below all came from one sample that was sequenced in a study of blood T cell repertoires in COVID-19. Generated by immunoSEQ multiplex PCR, the TCRdb table keeps only in-frame clones and is missing some. The sample consists of about 410,000 clones, over 75% of them appearing once. The sequenced sample consisted of peripheral blood. All receptors come from a woman aged 35 to 49 with COVID-19, enrolled during active disease.

The chain combines TRBV7-9 with TRBJ1-1, with D uncertain. CDR3 length equals 13 residues. V gave up 3 bases and J gave up 9 bases, with 14 bases separating them. The germline V gene encodes CDR1 SEHNR and CDR2 FQNEAQ (reference sequence). The CDR3 DNA sequence: TGTGCCAGCAGCTTGTCCCTTCCTCCTCAAGCTTTCTTT. Its protein product is CASSLSLPPQAFF.

This clone was recorded once. The chain recombines TRBV5-6 with TRBJ2-7; a weak D match, TRBD1 (5 bases). The CDR3 extends over 15 amino acids. Trimming took 0 bases from V and 0 from J, leaving 10 bases between them. Looked up from germline, CDR1 is SGHDT and CDR2 is YYEEEE. The CDR3 spells CASSLVQGSSYEQYF. The CDR3 DNA is TGTGCCAGCAGCTTGGTTCAGGGAAGCTCCTACGAGCAGTACTTC.

This clone has a handful of counts. The rearrangement links TRBV6-5 to TRBJ1-3, with 9 bases that match TRBD1. CDR1 is MNHEY and CDR2 is SVGAGI in the germline V gene. CDR3 length: 15 residues. The V segment lost 6 bases and the J segment 2 bases; nucleotides outside the gene matches: 5. The CDR3 loop is CASRRGTGTGNTIYF. As DNA, the CDR3 is TGTGCCAGCAGACGTGGGACAGGGACTGGAAACACCATATATTTT.

The chain uses TRBV5-6 and TRBJ1-5; D may be TRBD1 (5 bases). Germline lookup yields CDR1 SGHDT and CDR2 YYEEEE. CDR3 size: 16 residues. The V gene lost 0 bases and the J gene lost 3 bases, with 13 bases spanning the gap. DNA for the CDR3: TGTGCCAGCAGCTTGGCCGGACAACCCCCCAATCAGCCCCAGCATTTT. Amino acid sequence: CASSLAGQPPNQPQHF.

The V and J genes are TRBV28 and TRBJ2-7; D not certain. This CDR3 is built from 17 residues. Trimming took off 5 bases at V and 2 bases at J, with 22 bases between the two ends. Per germline, CDR1 MDHEN and CDR2 SYDVKM. CDR3 in amino acids: CASSVTYTELWPYEQYF. The CDR3 nucleotides read TGTGCCAGCAGTGTAACCTATACAGAGCTGTGGCCCTACGAGCAGTACTTC.

The rearrangement uses TRBV6-2 or TRBV6-3 and TRBJ2-7; D is uncertain. CDR1 and CDR2 from the germline V gene are MNHEY and SVGEGT. The V and J ends lost 0 bases and 0 bases respectively, with 6 bases between them. This CDR3 has 14 residues. The CDR3 DNA reads TGTGCCAGCAGTTACTCGACAAACTCCTACGAGCAGTACTTC. Its protein product is CASSYSTNSYEQYF.

This clone was detected once. This rearrangement joins TRBV20-1 to TRBJ2-1, with D possibly matching TRBD2 (7 bases). This CDR3 is built from 20 residues. Trimming took 3 bases from V and 6 from J, leaving 33 bases between them. CDR1 DFQATT and CDR2 SNEGSKA come from the germline V gene (reference sequence). CDR3 sequence: CSASTVRGFGTGRGINEQFF. The CDR3 nucleotides are TGCAGTGCTAGTACAGTCCGTGGATTCGGAACAGGGAGGGGTATCAATGAGCAGTTCTTC.

V is TRBV7-2 and J is TRBJ1-2; the match to TRBD1 covers 7 bases. The CDR3 has 15 amino acids. The germline gives CDR1 SGHTA, CDR2 FQGNSA. V was pared by 2 bases and J by 2 bases, with 5 bases of the junction left unmatched. DNA for the CDR3: TGTGCCAGCAGCTTACCCTCGACAGGGAACTATGGCTACACCTTC. Amino acids: CASSLPSTGNYGYTF.

The V and J genes are TRBV7-2 and TRBJ1-5; D uncertain. This CDR3 contains 14 residues. The germline V and J ends were trimmed by 3 bases and 0 bases, with 6 bases remaining between them. Germline values: CDR1 SGHTA, CDR2 FQGNSA. DNA for the CDR3: TGTGCCAGCAGCTTGACACATAGCAATCAGCCCCAGCATTTT. The encoded protein is CASSLTHSNQPQHF.

The rearrangement links TRBV6-2 or TRBV6-3 to TRBJ2-5; tentative D call: TRBD1 (6 bases). Trimming stripped 6 bases from V and 4 bases from J, with 15 bases between. CDR1 is MNHEY, CDR2 SVGEGT, per germline. The CDR3 is 14 amino acids. DNA for the CDR3: TGTGCCAGCAGCCCCGCAGGGGCGCGAGAGACCCAGTACTTC. Protein: CASSPAGARETQYF.

The V gene is TRBV7-8, the J gene TRBJ1-4; no firm D call. The CDR3 length is 16 residues. Per the germline V gene, CDR1 is SGHVS and CDR2 is FQNEAQ. Trimming took off 2 bases at V and 3 bases at J, with 13 bases between the two ends. CDR3: CASSLYSQSPNEKLFF. Written as DNA, the CDR3 is TGTGCCAGCAGCTTATATAGCCAGTCCCCTAATGAAAAACTGTTTTTT.

V and J are TRBV28 and TRBJ2-1, with 11 bases that match TRBD2. The CDR3 spans 17 residues. CDR1 MDHEN and CDR2 SYDVKM come from the germline V gene. V shed 5 bases, J shed 4 bases, and the junction held 10 bases outside the gene matches. In DNA, the CDR3 is TGTGCCAGCAGTCTCCGGCCAGGGACTAGCGGTTACAATGAGCAGTTCTTC. Residues: CASSLRPGTSGYNEQFF.

This clone occurred a few times. The rearrangement joins TRBV27 to TRBJ1-6; TRBD1 agrees at 8 bases. Germline V gene data show CDR1 as MNHEY and CDR2 as SMNVEV (reference sequence). The CDR3 totals 14 residues. J gave up 8 bases and V 8 bases, and 8 bases lay outside the gene matches. The CDR3: CASHRTGWDSPLHF. DNA for the CDR3: TGTGCCAGCCACAGGACAGGGTGGGATTCACCCCTCCACTTT.

This clone was recorded only once. This chain joins TRBV7-9 and TRBJ1-6; 9 bases agree with TRBD1. This CDR3 is built from 17 residues. The junction had 7 bases not matched to a gene; V was cut back by 4 bases and J by 3 bases. Germline CDR1 reads SEHNR; CDR2 reads FQNEAQ (reference sequence). The CDR3 is CASSSIKGQGYNSPLHF. The DNA for the CDR3 is TGTGCCAGCAGCTCTATTAAGGGACAGGGCTATAATTCACCCCTCCACTTT. Combining the CDR3 with reference TRBV7-9 and TRBJ1-6 gives the whole variable domain DTGVSQNPRHKITKRGQNVTFRCDPISEHNRLYWYRQTLGQGPEFLTYFQNEAQLEKSRLLSDRFSAERPKGSFSTLEIQRTEQGDSAMYLCASSSIKGQGYNSPLHFGNGTRLTVT.

This rearrangement joins TRBV11-2 to TRBJ2-1; D gene uncertain. The CDR3 contains 12 residues. CDR1 is SGHAT and CDR2 is FQNNGV in the germline V gene. Trimming left V 7 bases short and J 8 bases short, with 12 bases between. The CDR3 protein is CASMGLGDEQFF. DNA of the CDR3: TGTGCCAGCATGGGTTTGGGCGATGAGCAGTTCTTC.

The count of this clone is one. The gene calls are TRBV5-5 and TRBJ1-4; a possible D gene is TRBD1 (6 bases). The V and J ends lost 2 bases and 5 bases respectively, with 19 bases between them. This CDR3 contains 17 residues. In germline, CDR1 is SGHKS, CDR2 YYEKEE (reference sequence). CDR3 bases: TGTGCCAGCAGCTTAATGACAGGATTTCCCCACAATGAAAAACTGTTTTTT. Its translation is CASSLMTGFPHNEKLFF.

The chain is built from TRBV5-1 and TRBJ1-4; 8 bases agree with TRBD1. The CDR3 extends over 15 amino acids. Germline V CDR1 and CDR2: SGHRS, YFSETQ. V was clipped by 3 bases and J by 6 bases; unmatched bases: 7. The CDR3 DNA sequence: TGCGCCAGCAGCTGGTCCACAGGGGGGGATGAAAAACTGTTTTTT. Translated, it gives CASSWSTGGDEKLFF.

This chain links TRBV6-1 with TRBJ1-5, with TRBD1 as a possible D gene (6 bases). This CDR3 is built from 17 residues. Trimming took off 1 base at V and 5 bases at J, with 18 bases between the two ends. The germline V gene encodes CDR1 MNHNS and CDR2 SASEGT. The CDR3 loop is CASSEVARFRQDQPQHF. CDR3 bases: TGTGCCAGCAGTGAAGTGGCACGCTTTCGACAGGATCAGCCCCAGCATTTT.